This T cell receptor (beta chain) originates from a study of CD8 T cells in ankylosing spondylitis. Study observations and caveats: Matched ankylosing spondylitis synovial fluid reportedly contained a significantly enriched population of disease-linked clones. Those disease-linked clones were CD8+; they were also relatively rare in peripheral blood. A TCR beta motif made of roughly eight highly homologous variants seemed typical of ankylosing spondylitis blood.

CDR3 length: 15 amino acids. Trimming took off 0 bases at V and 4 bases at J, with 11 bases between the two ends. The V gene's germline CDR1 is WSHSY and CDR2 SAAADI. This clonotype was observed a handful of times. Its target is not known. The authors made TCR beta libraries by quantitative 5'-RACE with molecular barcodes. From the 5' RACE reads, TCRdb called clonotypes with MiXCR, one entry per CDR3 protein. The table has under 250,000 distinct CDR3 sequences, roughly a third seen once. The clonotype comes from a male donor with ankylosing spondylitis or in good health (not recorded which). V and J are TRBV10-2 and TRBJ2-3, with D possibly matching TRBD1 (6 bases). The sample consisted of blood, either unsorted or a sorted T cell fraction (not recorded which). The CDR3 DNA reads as TGCGCCAGCAGTGAGTCGGGGGCGCGGGCAGATACGCAGTATTTT. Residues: CASSESGARADTQYF.